These T cell receptor beta chains were read from a single sample in a study of blood T cell repertoires in COVID-19. Repertoires were generated with immunoSEQ multiplex PCR, while TCRdb's copy carries only in-frame clones and drops some. The sample contains about 360,000 clones, around nine tenths of which appear only once. Sequencing was carried out using peripheral blood. The receptors here all came from a woman aged 55-69 years with COVID-19, enrolled during active disease. Both conserved end residues are part of each CDR3. Each record gives: clone size, D gene, V gene, J gene, CDR3 protein, CDR3 DNA. A D gene is named only where the DNA matches it firmly. Clone size is shown for a subset of rows, as once, few, many or a class of expanded clone.

size: -
D: -
V: TRBV19
J: TRBJ1-3
CDR3: CASKIGQTGNTIYF
DNA: TGTGCCAGTAAGATTGGCCAAACTGGAAACACCATATATTTT

size: -
D: TRBD2
V: TRBV13
J: TRBJ2-1
CDR3: CASSIWAGGFNEQFF
DNA: TGTGCCAGCAGCATATGGGCGGGGGGGTTCAATGAGCAGTTCTTC

size: -
D: TRBD2
V: TRBV15
J: TRBJ2-7
CDR3: CATSRDVAGGREQYF
DNA: TGTGCCACCAGCAGAGATGTTGCGGGGGGGCGAGAGCAGTACTTC

size: -
D: -
V: TRBV4-3
J: TRBJ2-1
CDR3: CASSQDLSGRGLTGEQFF
DNA: TGCGCCAGCAGCCAAGATCTCTCCGGCCGGGGGTTAACGGGTGAGCAGTTCTTC

size: -
D: -
V: TRBV14
J: TRBJ1-1
CDR3: CASSQGSSTEAFF
DNA: TGTGCCAGCAGCCAAGGTTCGAGCACTGAAGCTTTCTTT

size: once
D: -
V: TRBV5-4
J: TRBJ1-2
CDR3: CASSADSYGYTF
DNA: TGTGCCAGCAGCGCGGACAGCTATGGCTACACCTTC

size: -
D: -
V: TRBV10-3
J: TRBJ2-7
CDR3: CATLPPGSEQYF
DNA: TGTGCCACCCTCCCTCCGGGTTCCGAGCAGTACTTC

size: -
D: TRBD2
V: TRBV7-3
J: TRBJ2-1
CDR3: CASRHGGASYNEQFF
DNA: TGTGCCAGCAGGCACGGGGGGGCCTCCTACAATGAGCAGTTCTTC

size: -
D: -
V: TRBV4-1
J: TRBJ2-3
CDR3: CASSPILEGAQATQYF
DNA: TGCGCCAGCAGCCCTATTTTGGAGGGGGCTCAGGCTACGCAGTATTTT

size: -
D: TRBD2
V: TRBV6-5
J: TRBJ2-7
CDR3: CASSTTSGGTYEQYF
DNA: TGTGCCAGCAGTACCACTAGCGGGGGGACCTACGAGCAGTACTTC

size: -
D: -
V: TRBV4-1
J: TRBJ1-1
CDR3: CASSQLGGRGTEAFF
DNA: TGCGCCAGCAGCCAGTTGGGGGGACGGGGCACTGAAGCTTTCTTT

size: -
D: -
V: TRBV19
J: TRBJ2-1
CDR3: CASSISRGAYNEQFF
DNA: TGTGCCAGTAGTATATCCCGGGGGGCATACAATGAGCAGTTCTTC

size: -
D: TRBD2
V: TRBV4-2
J: TRBJ2-1
CDR3: CASSQIAGGQYNEQFF
DNA: TGTGCCAGCAGCCAAATTGCGGGGGGGCAATACAATGAGCAGTTCTTC

size: -
D: TRBD2
V: TRBV23-1
J: TRBJ2-1
CDR3: CASSQVEVAGGSVSLDEQFF
DNA: TGCGCCAGCAGTCAAGTGGAGGTTGCGGGGGGGAGCGTTTCGTTGGATGAGCAGTTCTTC

size: -
D: TRBD1
V: TRBV4-1
J: TRBJ1-2
CDR3: CASSQDLGGTGGYGYTF
DNA: TGCGCCAGCAGCCAAGATCTGGGGGGGACAGGGGGCTATGGCTACACCTTC

size: -
D: -
V: TRBV6-6
J: TRBJ2-1
CDR3: CASSSKGDEQFF
DNA: TGTGCCAGCAGCTCGAAGGGGGATGAGCAGTTCTTC

size: -
D: -
V: TRBV5-1
J: TRBJ1-6
CDR3: CASSLAVRGFGNSPLHF
DNA: TGCGCCAGCAGCTTGGCCGTCAGGGGTTTTGGAAATTCACCCCTCCACTTT

size: -
D: TRBD1
V: TRBV7-9
J: TRBJ2-5
CDR3: CASSLTGGGEETQYF
DNA: TGTGCCAGCAGCCTTACAGGGGGAGGAGAAGAGACCCAGTACTTC

size: -
D: -
V: TRBV4-1
J: TRBJ1-4
CDR3: CASSDRQDEKLFF
DNA: TGCGCCAGCAGTGACAGACAGGATGAAAAACTGTTTTTT

size: -
D: -
V: TRBV7-3
J: TRBJ2-1
CDR3: CASSLFQGYNEQFF
DNA: TGTGCCAGCAGCTTATTTCAGGGGTACAATGAGCAGTTCTTC

size: -
D: TRBD1
V: TRBV7-9
J: TRBJ2-7
CDR3: CASSSDRISYEQYF
DNA: TGTGCCAGCAGCTCGGACAGGATCTCCTACGAGCAGTACTTC

size: -
D: TRBD1
V: TRBV15
J: TRBJ2-6
CDR3: CATSRGQGAGANVLTF
DNA: TGTGCCACCAGCAGAGGACAGGGGGCTGGGGCCAACGTCCTGACTTTC

size: -
D: TRBD2
V: TRBV7-2
J: TRBJ2-7
CDR3: CASSLVGASGLEYF
DNA: TGTGCCAGCAGCTTAGTTGGGGCTAGCGGGCTGGAGTACTTC

size: -
D: TRBD2
V: TRBV7-2
J: TRBJ2-1
CDR3: CASSSNWTSGAYNEQFF
DNA: TGTGCCAGCAGCTCCAACTGGACTAGCGGGGCCTACAATGAGCAGTTCTTC

size: -
D: -
V: TRBV21-1
J: TRBJ1-2
CDR3: CASSKAGARRPNYGYTF
DNA: TGTGCCAGCAGCAAGGCAGGGGCGCGCCGTCCTAACTATGGCTACACCTTC

size: -
D: -
V: TRBV24-1
J: TRBJ1-1
CDR3: CATSRLYLGAFF
DNA: TGTGCCACCAGTAGACTATATCTGGGGGCTTTCTTT

size: -
D: -
V: TRBV12-3/TRBV12-4
J: TRBJ1-1
CDR3: CASSLARGEAFF
DNA: TGTGCCAGCAGTTTAGCAAGGGGTGAAGCTTTCTTT

size: -
D: -
V: TRBV4-1
J: TRBJ2-7
CDR3: CASSQVGMGRDEQYF
DNA: TGCGCCAGCAGCCAAGTAGGAATGGGCAGAGACGAGCAGTACTTC

size: -
D: TRBD1
V: TRBV5-1
J: TRBJ2-1
CDR3: CASSMTGGTNEQFF
DNA: TGCGCCAGCAGCATGACAGGGGGCACGAATGAGCAGTTCTTC

size: -
D: -
V: TRBV3-1/TRBV3-2
J: TRBJ2-5
CDR3: CASSQGASPPETQYF
DNA: TGTGCCAGCAGCCAAGGGGCCTCACCCCCAGAGACCCAGTACTTC

size: few
D: -
V: TRBV14
J: TRBJ1-3
CDR3: CASSQDAGSGNTIYF
DNA: TGTGCCAGCAGCCAAGATGCAGGCTCTGGAAACACCATATATTTT

size: -
D: -
V: TRBV3-1/TRBV3-2
J: TRBJ1-6
CDR3: CASSLKQGYYNSPLHF
DNA: TGTGCCAGCAGCCTCAAACAGGGTTACTATAATTCACCCCTCCACTTT

size: once
D: TRBD1
V: TRBV5-3
J: TRBJ2-7
CDR3: CARSWDRGDEQYF
DNA: TGTGCCAGAAGCTGGGACAGGGGCGACGAGCAGTACTTC

size: -
D: -
V: TRBV3-1/TRBV3-2
J: TRBJ2-2
CDR3: CASSQSVGELFF
DNA: TGTGCCAGCAGCCAATCCGTCGGGGAGCTGTTTTTT

size: -
D: TRBD1
V: TRBV29-1
J: TRBJ1-5
CDR3: CSVRTGTNQPQHF
DNA: TGCAGCGTGCGGACAGGGACCAATCAGCCCCAGCATTTT

size: -
D: TRBD1
V: TRBV6-5
J: TRBJ2-7
CDR3: CASSSDRGIRDEQYF
DNA: TGTGCCAGCAGTTCAGACAGGGGTATCCGGGACGAGCAGTACTTC

size: -
D: -
V: TRBV12-5
J: TRBJ1-1
CDR3: CASGLTPGTEAFF
DNA: TGTGCTAGTGGTTTGACGCCGGGAACTGAAGCTTTCTTT

size: -
D: -
V: TRBV19
J: TRBJ2-5
CDR3: CASSILLYSGGETQYF
DNA: TGTGCCAGTAGTATCTTGCTCTACAGCGGCGGAGAGACCCAGTACTTC

size: -
D: TRBD1
V: TRBV23-1
J: TRBJ1-5
CDR3: CASSPPRGQGTPLNQPQHF
DNA: TGCGCCAGCAGCCCCCCTAGGGGACAGGGGACGCCTCTCAATCAGCCCCAGCATTTT

size: -
D: TRBD2
V: TRBV30
J: TRBJ2-1
CDR3: CAGDAGGYNEQFF
DNA: TGTGCCGGAGACGCGGGGGGATACAATGAGCAGTTCTTC

size: -
D: -
V: TRBV12-3/TRBV12-4
J: TRBJ2-4
CDR3: CASSLGLAGIQYF
DNA: TGTGCCAGCAGTTTAGGACTGGCGGGTATTCAGTACTTC

size: -
D: -
V: TRBV4-1
J: TRBJ1-1
CDR3: CASSQEAGETEAFF
DNA: TGCGCCAGCAGCCAAGAGGCGGGAGAGACTGAAGCTTTCTTT

size: -
D: TRBD2
V: TRBV11-3
J: TRBJ2-1
CDR3: CASSLLAGGYNEQFF
DNA: TGTGCCAGCAGCCTCCTGGCGGGGGGCTACAATGAGCAGTTCTTC

size: -
D: -
V: TRBV20-1
J: TRBJ2-7
CDR3: CSAWYSRQYF
DNA: TGCAGTGCTTGGTACTCTCGGCAGTACTTC

size: -
D: -
V: TRBV6-4
J: TRBJ2-1
CDR3: CASGSSLMDRYYNEQFF
DNA: TGTGCCAGCGGAAGTTCTTTGATGGACAGATATTACAATGAGCAGTTCTTC

size: -
D: -
V: TRBV18
J: TRBJ1-4
CDR3: CASSTSAVGEKLFF
DNA: TGTGCCAGCTCGACGTCCGCGGTTGGCGAAAAACTGTTTTTT

size: -
D: TRBD1
V: TRBV7-3
J: TRBJ1-1
CDR3: CASSLGTANTEAFF
DNA: TGTGCCAGCAGCTTGGGGACAGCCAACACTGAAGCTTTCTTT

size: -
D: -
V: TRBV6-5
J: TRBJ2-6
CDR3: CASKSGYSGANVLTF
DNA: TGTGCCAGCAAATCAGGATACTCTGGGGCCAACGTCCTGACTTTC

size: -
D: TRBD2
V: TRBV7-2
J: TRBJ2-5
CDR3: CASSLVAGGGETQYF
DNA: TGTGCCAGCAGCTTGGTAGCGGGGGGAGGGGAGACCCAGTACTTC